This T cell receptor beta chain was profiled in a study of siplizumab effects on memory and regulatory T cells. Measured with immunoSEQ multiplex PCR; TCRdb has only the in-frame clones, and not every one. The sample carries approximately 98,000 clones, roughly 94% recorded once. On this clone itself: Its target is unknown.

General study points: No assignable naive or memory phenotype existed for roughly 80-96% of proliferating CD4+ or CD8+ clones.

The germline V gene has CDR1 KGHSH and CDR2 LQKENI. V lost 3 bases and J lost 1, with 10 bases in between. The CDR3 consists of 14 residues. The receptor's source is a human donor in good health. The V call is TRBV18, the J call TRBJ2-7; the D is unclear. The sample comprised non-Treg CD4+ T cells sorted from blood. The DNA for the CDR3 is TGTGCCAGCTCACCGGCCGGGTATTCCTACGAGCAGTACTTC. It yields the protein CASSPAGYSYEQYF.